The rows below give T cell receptor beta chains drawn from one sample of a study of OX40 agonist ivuxolimab in advanced cancers. Assay: immunoSEQ multiplex PCR; the TCRdb copy retains only in-frame clones and omits some. The sample lists tens of thousands of clones; approximately 81% were seen once. This specimen was CD4+ or CD8+ T cells sorted from blood, taken in a trial of the OX40 agonist ivuxolimab. The source is an adult with an advanced solid tumor such as melanoma, head and neck, liver or kidney cancer. Each CDR3 is given without its conserved first and last residue. Each record gives: J gene, D gene, V gene, CDR3 protein. A D gene is named only where the DNA matches it firmly.

>TRBJ2-7|.|TRBV5-5
ASSFRDKMYEQY
>TRBJ2-3|.|TRBV5-8
ASSLGALSTDTQY
>TRBJ2-2|.|TRBV7-3
ASSLFAANTGELF
>TRBJ1-6|.|TRBV30
AWAPGDLISPLH
>TRBJ2-2|.|TRBV7-6
ASGRIPNTGELF
>TRBJ1-3|.|TRBV9
ASSVGPGNTIY
>TRBJ1-1|TRBD1|TRBV19
ASSWTGNGNTEAF
>TRBJ1-4|.|TRBV6-6
ASSYKGENEKLF
>TRBJ2-7|TRBD1|TRBV27
ASSLLGTGVSYEQY
>TRBJ2-1|.|TRBV6-4
ASSDSEVNEQF
>TRBJ1-1|TRBD1|TRBV6-4
ASSVSTGPNTEAF
>TRBJ1-4|.|TRBV27
ASSHTGRGTNEKLF
>TRBJ1-1|.|TRBV28
ASSPLAYKPTAPPEAF
>TRBJ2-1|.|TRBV27
ASSLSGGASYNEQF
>TRBJ2-3|TRBD1|TRBV2
ASSVSRTGSTDTQY
>TRBJ2-1|.|TRBV2
ASSDTELSEQF
>TRBJ2-3|TRBD2|TRBV19
ASSIGVAGVTDTQY
>TRBJ1-5|.|TRBV4-1
ASSQEWRGRNQPQH
>TRBJ1-1|TRBD1|TRBV19
ASRMDRGRLDTEAF
>TRBJ1-1|.|TRBV30
AWRLPGPNTEAF
>TRBJ2-5|TRBD1|TRBV6-5
ASSYTGGILETQY
>TRBJ1-4|.|TRBV28
ASTPEGGPQMNEKLF
>TRBJ2-5|.|TRBV11-2
ASRNLQETQY
>TRBJ2-3|.|TRBV18
ASSPSTRETQIDTQY
>TRBJ2-3|TRBD2|TRBV9
ASSVGFSGGAISDTQY
>TRBJ2-1|.|TRBV27
ASSPDGETRAYNEQF
>TRBJ2-3|.|TRBV4-1
ASSQDPGSTDTQY
>TRBJ2-1|.|TRBV6-4
ASSALAEYNEQF
>TRBJ2-5|.|TRBV5-5
ASSLWSEGTQY
>TRBJ2-5|.|TRBV7-7
ASSLGRETQY
>TRBJ2-7|.|TRBV19
ASSIVPGTEQY
>TRBJ1-1|TRBD1|TRBV16
ASSHLGTGGAEAF
>TRBJ2-7|.|TRBV10-3
AISDNSYEQY
>TRBJ2-3|TRBD2|TRBV10-1
ASSESTSGDTQY
>TRBJ1-2|.|TRBV11-2
ASTEGASYGYT
>TRBJ2-3|.|TRBV11-2
ANSPRRDTQY
>TRBJ1-1|.|TRBV27
ASSLSGGFTEAF
>TRBJ1-2|.|TRBV7-9
ASSFEGRNDYGYT
>TRBJ1-1|.|TRBV7-9
ASSPDTQSLEAF
>TRBJ1-6|.|TRBV7-3
ASSLQYNSPLH
>TRBJ1-3|.|TRBV6-1
ASSSDWAGNTIY
>TRBJ2-5|.|TRBV4-2
ASSQDLGGETQY
>TRBJ1-2|.|TRBV11-2
ASSPGGGWDYGYT
>TRBJ1-5|.|TRBV9
ASSVDGVSNQPQH
>TRBJ2-7|TRBD1|TRBV5-1
ASSLGTGYEQY
>TRBJ2-2|TRBD1|TRBV18
ASSPGQGRTGELF
>TRBJ2-2|.|TRBV9
ASSVALSGNTGELF
>TRBJ2-2|TRBD2|TRBV29-1
SVEGLAGTNTGELF
>TRBJ1-6|.|TRBV28
ASSPESSYNSPLH
>TRBJ2-5|.|TRBV9
ASNPGAGETQY
>TRBJ2-7|TRBD1|TRBV27
ASSTTGHEQY
>TRBJ2-7|.|TRBV10-2
ASSGGDSYEQY
>TRBJ2-3|TRBD1|TRBV27
ASSPLEGATDTQY
>TRBJ1-6|TRBD1|TRBV19
ASSVGTGGNSPLH